Below, 31 T cell receptor beta chains from the same sample are listed, as sequenced in a study of cytomegalovirus exposure and HLA in healthy donors. The protocol was immunoSEQ multiplex PCR, while the TCRdb copy is restricted to in-frame clones and leaves out a portion. The data contain 150,000 to 200,000 clones, around nine tenths of them seen just once; the ten biggest clones take up 7.2%. Sequenced input: PBMCs. Receptor source: a man aged 25-45 years in good health and CMV-seropositive.

This chain links TRBV28 with TRBJ2-7, with 7 bases fitting TRBD2. Losses at the gene ends were 4 bases for V and 4 bases for J; bases not matched to a gene: 7. The CDR3 is 14 residues long. CDR1 MDHEN and CDR2 SYDVKM come from the germline V gene. Here the CDR3 DNA reads TGTGCCAGCAGTTCGGCGGGACTACGGTACGAGCAGTACTTC. The encoded protein is CASSSAGLRYEQYF.

This chain connects TRBV6-5 to TRBJ2-7; 8 nucleotides line up with TRBD1. The V segment lost 2 bases and the J segment 2 bases; nucleotides outside the gene matches: 5. Germline V gene sequence: CDR1 MNHEY, CDR2 SVGAGI. The CDR3 totals 15 residues. CDR3 DNA: TGTGCCAGCAGTTACCGCCGGACAGGGCCCTACGAGCAGTACTTC. Its translation is CASSYRRTGPYEQYF.

The chain uses TRBV29-1 and TRBJ2-1; a possible D gene is TRBD2 (5 bases). This CDR3 is 15 amino acids long. The ends were cut back, 5 bases at V and 3 bases at J, with 17 bases in the middle. Germline V gene data show CDR1 as SQVTM and CDR2 as ANQGSEA. CDR3 region: CSVYRSGINYNEQFF. In DNA form, the CDR3 reads TGCAGCGTTTACCGTTCGGGGATAAACTACAATGAGCAGTTCTTC.

The rearrangement uses TRBV7-6 and TRBJ2-7; TRBD2 aligns across 16 bases. V trimming: 2 bases; J trimming: 7 bases; junction bases outside the gene matches: 2. CDR3 size: 15 residues. Germline V lookup: CDR1 SGHVS, CDR2 FNYEAQ. In DNA, the CDR3 is TGTGCCAGCAGCTTACCGGGACTAGCGGGAGGGGAGCAGTACTTC. It yields the protein CASSLPGLAGGEQYF.

This sequence joins TRBV27 and TRBJ1-1; D remains unclear. CDR1 and CDR2 (germline): MNHEY, SMNVEV (reference sequence). The CDR3 consists of 14 residues. Trimming took off 8 bases at V and 1 base at J, with 14 bases between the two ends. The CDR3 sequence: CASWTGLENTEAFF. In DNA, the CDR3 is TGTGCCAGCTGGACCGGGCTTGAGAACACTGAAGCTTTCTTT.

The gene calls are TRBV11-1 and TRBJ2-5; 7 nucleotides align to TRBD2. The V and J ends lost 3 bases and 5 bases, in that order; junction bases with no gene match: 6. This CDR3 is built from 14 residues. Germline lookup yields CDR1 SGHAT and CDR2 FQDESV (reference sequence). CDR3 bases: TGTGCCAGCAGCTTCAACGGGGGAGGGGAGACCCAGTACTTC. Residues: CASSFNGGGETQYF. The full variable domain, rest sourced from reference TRBV11-1 and TRBJ2-5, is EAEVAQSPRYKITEKSQAVAFWCDPISGHATLYWYRQILGQGPELLVQFQDESVVDDSQLPKDRFSAERLKGVDSTLKIQPAELGDSAMYLCASSFNGGGETQYFGPGTRLLVL.

The V and J genes are TRBV6-5 and TRBJ2-1, with 8 nucleotides matching TRBD1. Germline values: CDR1 MNHEY, CDR2 SVGAGI. J lost 6 bases, V lost 3 bases, and 10 bases had no gene match. The CDR3 covers 16 residues. CDR3 in amino acids: CASSYTGQGLRNEQFF. CDR3 DNA sequence: TGTGCCAGCAGTTATACTGGACAGGGACTGCGCAATGAGCAGTTCTTC.

The chain combines TRBV5-6 with TRBJ2-6; TRBD2 aligns across 8 bases. Germline CDR1 reads SGHDT; CDR2 reads YYEEEE. The length of the CDR3 is 17 residues. V trimming: 5 bases; J trimming: 2 bases; junction bases outside the gene matches: 9. This CDR3 is CASRRPGGVAGANVLTF. The CDR3 nucleotides are TGTGCCAGCAGACGCCCGGGGGGGGTGGCTGGGGCCAACGTCCTGACTTTC. Variable domain in full (rest from reference TRBV5-6 and TRBJ2-6): DAGVTQSPTHLIKTRGQQVTLRCSPKSGHDTVSWYQQALGQGPQFIFQYYEEEERQRGNFPDRFSGHQFPNYSSELNVNALLLGDSALYLCASRRPGGVAGANVLTFGAGSRLTVL.

V is TRBV5-6 and J is TRBJ2-5; TRBD1 agrees at 7 bases. The CDR3 runs to 15 residues. The V and J ends lost 3 bases and 2 bases, in that order; junction bases with no gene match: 7. Germline V gene lookup returns CDR1 SGHDT and CDR2 YYEEEE. CDR3 coding DNA: TGTGCCAGCAGCTGGAACCGGGACAGTCAAGAGACCCAGTACTTC. Translating it yields CASSWNRDSQETQYF. The full variable domain, in which reference TRBV5-6 and TRBJ2-5 provide the parts outside the CDR3, is DAGVTQSPTHLIKTRGQQVTLRCSPKSGHDTVSWYQQALGQGPQFIFQYYEEEERQRGNFPDRFSGHQFPNYSSELNVNALLLGDSALYLCASSWNRDSQETQYFGPGTRLLVL.

The rearrangement links TRBV5-1 to TRBJ1-5, with a possible D match to TRBD1 (6 bases). The CDR3 length is 16 residues. Trimming pared 4 bases from V and 2 bases from J, leaving 16 bases between. Germline V gene data show CDR1 as SGHRS and CDR2 as YFSETQ. The CDR3 loop reads CASSPEGGGGNQPQHF. CDR3 bases: TGCGCCAGCAGCCCCGAAGGGGGAGGGGGCAATCAGCCCCAGCATTTT.

The CDR3 DNA sequence: TGTGCCAGCACCCCTCCGGGACAGGGATACCAAGAGACCCAGTACTTC. Protein sequence: CASTPPGQGYQETQYF. The V call is TRBV11-3, the J call TRBJ2-5, with 9 bases aligning to TRBD1. Germline V gene lookup returns CDR1 SGHNT and CDR2 YENEEA. This CDR3 is built from 16 residues. With 7 bases clipped from V and 0 bases from J, the junction kept 9 bases outside the gene matches.

This clone was seen a single time. The gene calls are TRBV11-1 and TRBJ2-7; D is ambiguous. V lost 7 bases and J 0 bases, leaving 10 bases between the germline ends. CDR1 and CDR2 (germline): SGHAT, FQDESV (reference sequence). CDR3 length: 13 residues. The CDR3 reads CASTVEVSYEQYF. In DNA form, the CDR3 reads TGTGCCAGCACCGTCGAGGTCTCCTACGAGCAGTACTTC.

The chain recombines TRBV5-1 with TRBJ1-5; tentative D call: TRBD1 (6 bases). From germline, CDR1 is SGHRS and CDR2 YFSETQ. V was clipped by 2 bases and J by 0 bases, with 9 bases between them. This CDR3 region has 15 residues. The CDR3 bases are TGCGCCAGCAGCTTAGGGGGTGATAGCAATCAGCCCCAGCATTTT. Translated, it gives CASSLGGDSNQPQHF.

The chain links TRBV10-3 to TRBJ2-1, with no clear D. The CDR3 is 15 residues long. Trimming left V 4 bases short and J 0 bases short, with 10 bases between. From germline, CDR1 is ENHRY and CDR2 SYGVKD. The CDR3 DNA sequence: TGTGCCATCAGTGGTGACGGCCCCTCCTACAATGAGCAGTTCTTC. This encodes CAISGDGPSYNEQFF.

This chain joins TRBV4-1 and TRBJ2-3; D remains unclear. CDR1 and CDR2 from the germline V gene are MGHRA and YSYEKL. The CDR3 is made up of 13 amino acids. Between the trimmed V and J ends, which lost 4 bases and 4 bases, there was a span of 9 bases. This CDR3 is CASSLQLPDTQYF. The DNA of the CDR3 is TGCGCCAGCAGCCTCCAGCTCCCAGATACGCAGTATTTT.

This clone was seen just once. The V call is TRBV4-2, the J call TRBJ2-3; TRBD2 might be the D (7 bases). The germline gives CDR1 LGHNA, CDR2 YNFKEQ. There are 16 residues in the CDR3. Between the trimmed V and J ends, which lost 2 bases and 5 bases, there was a span of 17 bases. CDR3 DNA sequence: TGTGCCAGCAGCCAAAGGGGGGGGACCTTGGGAGATACGCAGTATTTT. Translated, it gives CASSQRGGTLGDTQYF.

This chain joins TRBV5-6 and TRBJ2-2; D uncertain. The CDR3 spans 11 residues. The germline V gene encodes CDR1 SGHDT and CDR2 YYEEEE. Trimming took off 7 bases at V and 7 bases at J, with 8 bases between the two ends. The CDR3 is CASGPFGELFF. CDR3 nucleotide sequence: TGTGCCAGCGGCCCTTTCGGGGAGCTGTTTTTT. Together with reference TRBV5-6 and TRBJ2-2, the CDR3 gives the full variable domain: DAGVTQSPTHLIKTRGQQVTLRCSPKSGHDTVSWYQQALGQGPQFIFQYYEEEERQRGNFPDRFSGHQFPNYSSELNVNALLLGDSALYLCASGPFGELFFGEGSRLTVL.

This chain connects TRBV6-1 to TRBJ2-7; D uncertain. Germline CDR1 and CDR2: MNHNS and SASEGT. The V end lost 0 bases, the J end lost 3 bases, and 12 bases lay between the germline ends. CDR3 length: 15 amino acids. The CDR3 here is CASSEALGGGYEQYF. DNA of the CDR3: TGTGCCAGCAGTGAAGCGCTGGGCGGTGGCTACGAGCAGTACTTC.

The chain links TRBV19 to TRBJ1-2; weak D call: TRBD1 (6 bases). The CDR3 contains 16 residues. The germline CDR1 and CDR2 sequences are LNHDA and SQIVND (reference sequence). Trimming took 4 bases from V and 4 from J, leaving 19 bases between them. CDR3 bases: TGTGCCAGTAGTACCCATTTCAGGGGCAGGAGCTATGGCTACACCTTC. It specifies CASSTHFRGRSYGYTF.

The chain recombines TRBV7-2 with TRBJ2-3; tentative D call: TRBD1 (7 bases). The CDR3 consists of 16 residues. Germline CDR1 reads SGHTA; CDR2 reads FQGNSA. Deletions cut 2 bases from V and 5 bases from J, with 17 bases between. The CDR3 loop is CASSLSVGQGGDTQYF. Written as DNA, the CDR3 is TGTGCCAGCAGCTTATCAGTCGGGCAGGGGGGAGATACGCAGTATTTT.

This clone was counted a single time. In DNA, the CDR3 is TGTGCCAGCAGTTACGGGGATCAGCCCCAGCATTTT. Protein product: CASSYGDQPQHF. This sequence joins TRBV6-6 and TRBJ1-5; D gene unclear. The CDR3 runs 12 residues. Per germline, CDR1 MNHNY and CDR2 SVGAGI (reference sequence). The V end lost 2 bases, the J end lost 5 bases, and 4 bases lay between the germline ends.

This chain connects TRBV4-1 to TRBJ1-5; maybe TRBD1 (6 bases). Per germline, CDR1 MGHRA and CDR2 YSYEKL. The CDR3 totals 19 residues. Trimming pared 0 bases from V and 2 bases from J, leaving 20 bases between. The CDR3 DNA is TGCGCCAGCAGCCAAGACGGAACAGGGAGAACGATCGGCAATCAGCCCCAGCATTTT. Protein sequence: CASSQDGTGRTIGNQPQHF.

The V gene is TRBV29-1, the J gene TRBJ2-3; 9 bases align to TRBD1. CDR3 length equals 17 residues. V lost 4 bases and J lost 4; bases outside the gene matches: 15. CDR1 and CDR2 (germline): SQVTM, ANQGSEA. In nucleotides, the CDR3 is TGCAGCGTTGCAGGGACAGGGAGTGGGACGGCGGCAGATACGCAGTATTTT. Protein sequence: CSVAGTGSGTAADTQYF.

This chain joins TRBV13 and TRBJ1-2; D is possibly TRBD1 (5 bases). This CDR3 contains 13 residues. The V and J ends lost 4 bases and 8 bases respectively, with 14 bases between them. Germline assignment: CDR1 PRHDT and CDR2 FYEKMQ (reference sequence). CDR3 amino acids: CASSYPGSEGYTF. The CDR3 coding sequence is TGTGCCAGCAGCTACCCAGGGTCGGAAGGCTACACCTTC.

This chain joins TRBV11-3 and TRBJ2-2, with 7 bases aligning to TRBD1. V lost 5 bases, J lost 4 bases, and 7 bases stayed unmatched. The CDR3 extends over 15 amino acids. Looked up from germline, CDR1 is SGHNT and CDR2 is YENEEA. Here the CDR3 reads CASSGWDRGTGELFF. CDR3 in DNA: TGTGCCAGCAGCGGCTGGGACAGAGGCACCGGGGAGCTGTTTTTT.

The J gene is TRBJ2-5, the V gene TRBV19, with D maybe TRBD2 (6 bases). The ends were cut back, 3 bases at V and 1 base at J, with 12 bases in the middle. Per the germline V gene, CDR1 is LNHDA and CDR2 is SQIVND (reference sequence). The CDR3 spans 15 residues. CDR3 amino acids: CASSIVGRFQETQYF. The CDR3 nucleotides read TGTGCCAGTAGTATCGTTGGGAGGTTCCAAGAGACCCAGTACTTC.

V gene TRBV23-1 combines with J gene TRBJ2-1, with 7 bases matching TRBD1. TRBV23-1 qualifies as an ORF whose function is uncertain. J was trimmed by 4 bases and V by 2 bases; bases with no gene match: 8. This CDR3 contains 16 residues. CDR3 sequence reads: CASSQTGTVQYNEQFF. CDR3 DNA sequence: TGCGCCAGCAGTCAAACCGGGACAGTTCAGTACAATGAGCAGTTCTTC.

This sequence joins TRBV4-1 and TRBJ1-2; D unclear. The germline gives CDR1 MGHRA, CDR2 YSYEKL. With 1 base removed from V and 4 bases from J, the gap between germline ends came to 10 bases. This CDR3 comprises 14 residues. CDR3 region: CASSQVPAPYGYTF. In DNA, the CDR3 is TGCGCCAGCAGCCAAGTTCCAGCGCCCTATGGCTACACCTTC.

The chain is built from TRBV11-2 and TRBJ2-1; D may be TRBD1 or TRBD2 (5 bases each). Germline CDR1 reads SGHAT; CDR2 reads FQNNGV. The V and J ends lost 5 bases and 5 bases respectively, with 25 bases between them. This CDR3 has 18 amino acids. Here the CDR3 DNA reads TGTGCCAGCAGCCCTATCCAGAGTATGCGAGGGGTAAACAATGAGCAGTTCTTC. Residues: CASSPIQSMRGVNNEQFF.

The chain couples TRBV5-6 to TRBJ1-1; 8 bases agree with TRBD1. Germline V gives CDR1 SGHDT, CDR2 YYEEEE. The CDR3 length is 15 residues. The ends lost 2 bases at V and 2 bases at J; junction bases unmatched: 5. The CDR3 nucleotides are TGTGCCAGCAGCTTCTATGACAGGGGTAACACTGAAGCTTTCTTT. Translated: CASSFYDRGNTEAFF. Full variable domain (remainder filled in from reference TRBV5-6 and TRBJ1-1): DAGVTQSPTHLIKTRGQQVTLRCSPKSGHDTVSWYQQALGQGPQFIFQYYEEEERQRGNFPDRFSGHQFPNYSSELNVNALLLGDSALYLCASSFYDRGNTEAFFGQGTRLTVV.

The rearrangement joins TRBV10-3 to TRBJ1-1; 10 nucleotides match TRBD1. Germline V gene sequence: CDR1 ENHRY, CDR2 SYGVKD. This CDR3 region has 18 residues. J gave up 1 base and V 10 bases, and 18 bases lay outside the gene matches. CDR3 DNA sequence: TGTGCCACCAACCCCGCTGCGGGACAGGGGACATCGAACACTGAAGCTTTCTTT. It codes for CATNPAAGQGTSNTEAFF.